The 19 T cell receptor beta chains below come from one sample, sequenced in a study of blood T cell repertoires in COVID-19. Using immunoSEQ multiplex PCR, the repertoire was profiled, and TCRdb retains in-frame clones only, with some absent. The table shows hundreds of thousands of clones, with approximately 90% occurring only once. The sample comprised PBMCs or T cells enriched from blood (not recorded which). Source of these receptors: a man aged 25 to 40 who had recovered from COVID-19.

The chain has TRBV12-3 or TRBV12-4 and TRBJ1-4; weak D call: TRBD1 (5 bases). The CDR3 length is 13 residues. The ends were cut back, 6 bases at V and 8 bases at J, with 13 bases in the middle. The CDR3 bases are TGTGCCAGCAGCGGGCCCCCAGGGGAAAAACTGTTTTTT. This codes for CASSGPPGEKLFF.

The chain couples TRBV7-6 to TRBJ1-3; tentative D call: TRBD1 (6 bases). The CDR3 is made up of 16 amino acids. Trimming took off 5 bases at V and 0 bases at J, with 14 bases between the two ends. CDR1 is SGHVS, CDR2 FNYEAQ, per germline. CDR3 sequence (DNA): TGTGCCAGCAGCCCCTCCCGGGACATCTCTGGAAACACCATATATTTT. As protein: CASSPSRDISGNTIYF.

This clone was seen a handful of times. The V call is TRBV11-2, the J call TRBJ1-1; D gene ambiguous. Germline V gene lookup returns CDR1 SGHAT and CDR2 FQNNGV. CDR3 size: 11 residues. Trimming left V 6 bases short and J 6 bases short, with 8 bases between. In DNA, the CDR3 is TGTGCCAGCAGTTTAAGAGCTGAAGCTTTCTTT. Translating gives CASSLRAEAFF.

The chain combines TRBV12-3 or TRBV12-4 with TRBJ2-1; D gene ambiguous. V lost 9 bases to trimming and J lost 1 base, with 10 bases between them. This CDR3 spans 13 amino acids. As DNA, the CDR3 is TGTGCCAGTCTAATCCCATCCTACAATGAGCAGTTCTTC. This translates into CASLIPSYNEQFF.

This clone was picked up one time. An end of the junction does not agree with germline; a read error may underlie this. The chain recombines TRBV3-1 (or the pseudogene TRBV3-2) with TRBJ2-7; a possible D gene is TRBD1 (5 bases). The V gene's germline CDR1 is LGHDT and CDR2 YNNKEL (reference sequence). This CDR3 is 14 amino acids long. CDR3 loop: CASSQAGHSYEQYF. In DNA, the CDR3 is TGTGCCAGCAGTCAAGCAGGACATAGCTACGAGCAGTACTTC.

Here the CDR3 DNA reads TGTGCCAGCAGCCAAGGGGGGACAGGGACCTTGAACACTGAAGCTTTCTTT. Its translation is CASSQGGTGTLNTEAFF. The V call is TRBV3-1 (or the pseudogene TRBV3-2), the J call TRBJ1-1; 9 nucleotides line up with TRBD1. CDR3 length equals 17 residues. With V trimmed by 1 base and J by 0 bases, 6 bases remained unmatched. Germline-derived CDR1 and CDR2 are LGHDT and YNNKEL (reference sequence).

CDR3 DNA: TGTGCCAGCAGGGTAGACACCCCCTACAATGAGCAGTTCTTC. Protein sequence: CASRVDTPYNEQFF. The V and J genes are TRBV28 and TRBJ2-1; D is uncertain. Germline loops: CDR1 MDHEN, CDR2 SYDVKM. This CDR3 is built from 14 residues. V was shortened by 6 bases and J by 2 bases, with 11 bases between the two germline ends.

The genes are TRBV19 and TRBJ1-6, with D unresolved. This CDR3 has 15 amino acids. The V and J ends lost 0 bases and 6 bases respectively, with 9 bases between them. CDR1 is LNHDA and CDR2 is SQIVND in the germline V gene (reference sequence). Here the CDR3 DNA reads TGTGCCAGTAGTATAGATCGTAGCCCTAATTCACCCCTCCACTTT. As protein: CASSIDRSPNSPLHF.

The chain joins TRBV6-5 to TRBJ2-7, with 7 bases identical to TRBD1. The CDR3 has 15 amino acids. With 5 bases clipped from V and 2 bases from J, the junction kept 9 bases outside the gene matches. In germline, CDR1 is MNHEY, CDR2 SVGAGI. This chain's CDR3 is CASSRTGVTAYEQYF. DNA for the CDR3: TGTGCCAGCAGTCGAACAGGGGTGACCGCCTACGAGCAGTACTTC.

The sample holds a few counts of this clone. V and J are TRBV5-1 and TRBJ2-5, with TRBD1 matching over 8 bases. This CDR3 spans 13 amino acids. After removal of 6 bases from V and 5 bases from J, the junction contained 6 bases not matched to a gene. Germline V gene sequence: CDR1 SGHRS, CDR2 YFSETQ. This chain's CDR3 is CASTRTGLETQYF. The CDR3 nucleotides read TGCGCCAGCACCAGGACAGGGCTGGAGACCCAGTACTTC.

About this clone: At the DNA level, this CDR3 is encoded by other sequences in the same sample as well. This sequence joins TRBV12-3 or TRBV12-4 and TRBJ1-2, with TRBD1 as a possible D gene (5 bases). With 2 bases removed from V and 5 bases from J, the gap between germline ends came to 6 bases. The CDR3 extends over 12 amino acids. In nucleotides, the CDR3 is TGTGCCAGCAGTTTACGGGGGTATGGCTACACCTTC. Amino acids: CASSLRGYGYTF.

The V call is TRBV19, the J call TRBJ2-1; the D is unclear. The CDR3 runs to 15 residues. The germline V and J ends were trimmed by 3 bases and 5 bases, with 14 bases remaining between them. Per the germline V gene, CDR1 is LNHDA and CDR2 is SQIVND (reference sequence). CDR3 sequence: CASSMRPGGNNEQFF. The CDR3 bases are TGTGCCAGTAGTATGCGGCCTGGTGGCAACAATGAGCAGTTCTTC.

The J gene is TRBJ2-7, the V gene TRBV19; 10 nucleotides line up with TRBD1. The CDR3 extends over 15 amino acids. Trimming removed 4 bases from V and 3 bases from J; junction bases left unmatched: 6. In germline, CDR1 is LNHDA, CDR2 SQIVND (reference sequence). The CDR3, as DNA: TGTGCCAGTAGTACCCCTCGGACAGGGGGCTACGAGCAGTACTTC. Its protein is CASSTPRTGGYEQYF.

J is TRBJ2-2 and V is TRBV6-6; D is undetermined. This CDR3 has 15 residues. Trimming stripped 5 bases from V and 4 bases from J, with 14 bases between. In germline, CDR1 is MNHNY, CDR2 SVGAGI (reference sequence). The CDR3 region is CASSRFLGFTGELFF. Here the CDR3 DNA reads TGTGCCAGCAGTCGATTTCTAGGTTTCACCGGGGAGCTGTTTTTT.

This chain links TRBV6-2 or TRBV6-3 with TRBJ1-5; 9 bases fit TRBD1. The germline CDR1 and CDR2 sequences are MNHEY and SVGEGT. This CDR3 is built from 15 residues. V was pared by 4 bases and J by 6 bases, with 7 bases of the junction left unmatched. The DNA for the CDR3 is TGTGCCAGCAGTTTTGTGGACAGGGGTTTTCAGCCCCAGCATTTT. Translated: CASSFVDRGFQPQHF.

This chain connects TRBV7-3 to TRBJ2-3; D is unclear. This CDR3 is 15 amino acids long. The germline gives CDR1 SGHTA, CDR2 FQGTGA. Trimming removed 2 bases at V and 4 bases at J, with 13 bases between. The DNA of the CDR3 is TGTGCCAGCAGCTTAGGGCCGGAATTTGCAGATACGCAGTATTTT. Amino acid sequence: CASSLGPEFADTQYF.

The chain carries TRBV28 and TRBJ2-1; 8 bases fit TRBD2. V was pared by 3 bases and J by 5 bases, with 3 bases of the junction left unmatched. CDR3 length: 14 amino acids. CDR1 is MDHEN, CDR2 SYDVKM, per germline. CDR3 in amino acids: CASSFLAGHNEQFF. In DNA form, the CDR3 reads TGTGCCAGCAGTTTTCTAGCGGGCCACAATGAGCAGTTCTTC. The full variable domain, completed using reference TRBV28 and TRBJ2-1, is DVKVTQSSRYLVKRTGEKVFLECVQDMDHENMFWYRQDPGLGLRLIYFSYDVKMKEKGDIPEGYSVSREKKERFSLILESASTNQTSMYLCASSFLAGHNEQFFGPGTRLTVL.

The genes are TRBV6-1 and TRBJ2-5; D unclear. CDR1 and CDR2 from the germline V gene are MNHNS and SASEGT. V was shortened by 4 bases and J by 0 bases, with 6 bases between the two germline ends. The CDR3 totals 13 residues. CDR3 nucleotide sequence: TGTGCCAGCAGTGCCCAGTACCAAGAGACCCAGTACTTC. Amino acids: CASSAQYQETQYF.

The V and J genes are TRBV7-9 and TRBJ2-7; no definite D call. The V end was cut by 3 bases, the J end by 4 bases, with 4 bases between. This CDR3 contains 11 residues. Germline values: CDR1 SEHNR, CDR2 FQNEAQ (reference sequence). The CDR3 loop reads CASSFSYEQYF. CDR3 coding DNA: TGTGCCAGCAGCTTCTCGTACGAGCAGTACTTC. Drawing the rest from reference TRBV7-9 and TRBJ2-7, the complete variable domain is DTGVSQNPRHKITKRGQNVTFRCDPISEHNRLYWYRQTLGQGPEFLTYFQNEAQLEKSRLLSDRFSAERPKGSFSTLEIQRTEQGDSAMYLCASSFSYEQYFGPGTRLTVT.